These T cell receptor beta chains were read from a single sample in a study of cytomegalovirus exposure and HLA in healthy donors. Some clones are missing from TCRdb's copy, which holds only in-frame ones; the method was immunoSEQ multiplex PCR. This table holds about 130,000 clones, about four fifths found once. What was sequenced was PBMCs. The receptors were sampled from a man aged 25-40 years in good health and CMV-seronegative. Each CDR3 is given with its conserved first and last residue. The D gene is left open where the match is weak. The listing skips clone size in some rows; elsewhere it reads once, few, many or a size class.

clone size | D gene | J gene | V gene | CDR3 DNA | CDR3 protein
- | - | TRBJ2-3 | TRBV27 | TGTGCCAGCAGTTTATCGAGAGGATATACCACAGATACGCAGTATTTT | CASSLSRGYTTDTQYF
- | TRBD2 | TRBJ2-7 | TRBV4-3 | TGCGCCAGCAGCTTCACTAGCGGCACTGGCCACGAGCAGTACTTC | CASSFTSGTGHEQYF
- | TRBD2 | TRBJ2-7 | TRBV28 | TGTGCCAGCCGCCCCCTAGCGGGTAGCCTCGCGCAGTACTTC | CASRPLAGSLAQYF
- | - | TRBJ1-2 | TRBV7-9 | TGTGCCAGCAGGCCGGTGGGCTACACCTTC | CASRPVGYTF
- | - | TRBJ1-5 | TRBV28 | TGTGCCAGCATGGCGGGAAAAAGAAATCAGCCCCAGCATTTT | CASMAGKRNQPQHF
- | - | TRBJ2-6 | TRBV18 | TGTGCCAGCTCACCAGGGGGGACTGGGGCCAACGTCCTGACTTTC | CASSPGGTGANVLTF
- | TRBD1 | TRBJ2-7 | TRBV30 | TGTGCCTGGAGTGGAGACAGGGGCGGCGAGCAGTACTTC | CAWSGDRGGEQYF
- | TRBD2 | TRBJ2-3 | TRBV6-5 | TGTGCCAGCAGTTACTCGGGGGGGTCAGATACGCAGTATTTT | CASSYSGGSDTQYF
few | - | TRBJ1-5 | TRBV19 | TGTGCCAGTAGTATAAGGGGCAGGGTGAGTAGCAATCAGCCCCAGCATTTT | CASSIRGRVSSNQPQHF
- | - | TRBJ2-2 | TRBV6-6 | TGTGCCAGCAGTAACAGGGTCGGGGAGCTGTTTTTT | CASSNRVGELFF
few | - | TRBJ1-1 | TRBV19 | TGTGTCATAAGGGGTACGAACACTGAAGCTTTCTTT | CVIRGTNTEAFF
medium-sized | TRBD1 | TRBJ2-7 | TRBV11-2 | TGTGCCAGCAGCTCCCCGGGACAGGGGGACTCCGAGCAGTACTTC | CASSSPGQGDSEQYF
- | TRBD1 | TRBJ1-6 | TRBV25-1 | TGTGCCACCAGAGACCGGGACAGGGATAATTCACCCCTCCACTTT | CATRDRDRDNSPLHF
- | TRBD1 | TRBJ1-2 | TRBV9 | TGTGCCAGCAGTCCCATGGACAGGATTCATGGCTACACCTTC | CASSPMDRIHGYTF
few | - | TRBJ2-1 | TRBV1 | TGCACCAGCAGCCAAGATAAAGCGGGGGGGAACTACAATGAGCAGTTCTTC | CTSSQDKAGGNYNEQFF
- | - | TRBJ1-5 | TRBV5-1 | TGCGCCAGCAGCCCCCTGGGGCTAGGGGGTCAGCCCCAGCATTTT | CASSPLGLGGQPQHF
- | TRBD1 | TRBJ2-5 | TRBV2 | TGTGCCAGCAGCGGCAGGGGGGAGACCCAGTACTTC | CASSGRGETQYF
- | TRBD1 | TRBJ1-2 | TRBV5-4 | TGTGCCAGCAGCCGGGACAGCTTCTATGGCTACACCTTC | CASSRDSFYGYTF
- | - | TRBJ1-1 | TRBV20-1 | TGCAGTGCAGGGGAGAACACTGAAGCTTTCTTT | CSAGENTEAFF
- | - | TRBJ1-5 | TRBV28 | TGTGCCAGCACCCGAGGCCCATATAGCAATCAGCCCCAGCATTTT | CASTRGPYSNQPQHF
- | - | TRBJ1-2 | TRBV30 | TGTGCCTGGAGTGTCCCCCCTCGGGGCTATGGCTACACCTTC | CAWSVPPRGYGYTF
- | TRBD1 | TRBJ1-2 | TRBV5-1 | TGCGCCAGCAGCTTGGGTAGACAGGGGGGATCGTATGGCTACACCTTC | CASSLGRQGGSYGYTF
- | TRBD1 | TRBJ1-6 | TRBV9 | TGTGCCAGCAGCGCCGCGCGGGGGGACAGGGATAATTCACCCCTCCACTTT | CASSAARGDRDNSPLHF
- | TRBD2 | TRBJ2-1 | TRBV7-9 | TGTGCCAGCAGCTTAAGACTAGCCGATAAGGGAAATGAGCAGTTCTTC | CASSLRLADKGNEQFF
- | TRBD2 | TRBJ2-1 | TRBV28 | TGTGCCAGCAGTTATCAGACTAGCCTGGGTGAGCAGTTCTTC | CASSYQTSLGEQFF
- | - | TRBJ2-1 | TRBV7-3 | TGTGCCAGCAGCCCCTCCGGGGGTGAGCAGTTCTTC | CASSPSGGEQFF
- | - | TRBJ2-7 | TRBV4-3 | TGCGCCAGCAGCCAAGAGTCGGGACACTCATACCGCGAGCAGTACTTC | CASSQESGHSYREQYF
- | TRBD2 | TRBJ2-7 | TRBV5-1 | TGCGCCAGCAGACCCGGGACTAGCGGCACCTACGAGCAGTACTTC | CASRPGTSGTYEQYF
few | TRBD1 | TRBJ1-2 | TRBV7-2 | TGTGCCAGCAGCTTAGCCCGGGACAGGGGACATTATGGCTACACCTTC | CASSLARDRGHYGYTF
- | - | TRBJ1-5 | TRBV7-2 | TGTGCCAGCAGCCAAGACAGTGCCAATCAGCCCCAGCATTTT | CASSQDSANQPQHF
- | - | TRBJ2-7 | TRBV18 | TGTGCCAGCTCACCACGTACAGGATTCTACGAGCAGTACTTC | CASSPRTGFYEQYF
- | - | TRBJ2-7 | TRBV28 | TGTGCCAGCAGTTTAACAGAGACCTACGAGCAGTACTTC | CASSLTETYEQYF
- | TRBD2 | TRBJ2-1 | TRBV7-2 | TGTGCCAGCAGCCGGGTTGGGCGGGGGACCTACAATGAGCAGTTCTTC | CASSRVGRGTYNEQFF
- | TRBD2 | TRBJ2-7 | TRBV5-4 | TGTGCCAGCAGCCAGGGGGGACTAGCTATCGAGCAGTACTTC | CASSQGGLAIEQYF
- | - | TRBJ2-5 | TRBV7-9 | TGTGCCAGCAGCTTCGGGGTAGATAGAGAGACCCAGTACTTC | CASSFGVDRETQYF
- | - | TRBJ2-7 | TRBV29-1 | TGCAGCGTCGCGAGGACGGACTACGAGCAGTACTTC | CSVARTDYEQYF
- | TRBD1 | TRBJ1-6 | TRBV6-5 | TGTGCCAGCAGTTACGGACAGGGTGGTCCACCCCTCCACTTT | CASSYGQGGPPLHF
- | - | TRBJ1-2 | TRBV11-2 | TGTGCCAGCAGCTTAAGCTTGGGGGCGCGTGGCTACACCTTC | CASSLSLGARGYTF
- | - | TRBJ2-3 | TRBV4-1 | TGCGCCAGCAGCCAAGTGGCCTCTTTCACAGATACGCAGTATTTT | CASSQVASFTDTQYF
- | - | TRBJ1-2 | TRBV6-1 | TGTGCCAGCAGTGTTCAGGACTATGGCTACACCTTC | CASSVQDYGYTF